The 9 T cell receptor beta chains listed next were all sequenced from one sample in a study of T cell responses to AZD1222 COVID-19 vaccine. The method was immunoSEQ multiplex PCR; TCRdb's version includes in-frame clones alone and lacks a portion of them. The sample has around 190,000 clones, 90% to 95% seen once. The sample in question was peripheral blood, obtained 28 days after the second AZD1222 dose. These receptor sequences come from an adult who received the AZD1222 COVID-19 vaccine.

The chain joins TRBV11-2 to TRBJ2-5; TRBD2 matches at 14 bases. CDR3 length equals 16 residues. Germline CDR1 reads SGHAT; CDR2 reads FQNNGV. After removal of 6 bases from V and 4 bases from J, the junction contained 7 bases not matched to a gene. The CDR3 protein is CASRRLAGGQSETQYF. CDR3 DNA sequence: TGTGCCAGCAGGCGACTAGCGGGGGGGCAATCAGAGACCCAGTACTTC.

This sequence joins TRBV10-2 and TRBJ2-7, with 9 positions matching TRBD1. V trimming: 4 bases; J trimming: 1 base; junction bases outside the gene matches: 5. CDR3 length equals 15 residues. Per the germline V gene, CDR1 is WSHSY and CDR2 is SAAADI. CDR3 protein: CASSAVTGGSYEQYF. Here the CDR3 DNA reads TGCGCCAGCAGTGCCGTGACAGGGGGATCCTACGAGCAGTACTTC.

The chain joins TRBV11-1 to TRBJ1-1; D may be TRBD1 (6 bases). Germline V CDR1 and CDR2: SGHAT, FQDESV (reference sequence). V was shortened by 3 bases and J by 0 bases, with 14 bases between the two germline ends. CDR3 size: 16 residues. Written as DNA, the CDR3 is TGTGCCAGCAGCTTCTCGGACAGAGACATGAACACTGAAGCTTTCTTT. Amino acid sequence: CASSFSDRDMNTEAFF.

This sequence joins TRBV7-8 and TRBJ1-1; maybe TRBD1 (5 bases). Germline assignment: CDR1 SGHVS and CDR2 FQNEAQ. Trimming took 0 bases from V and 1 from J, leaving 15 bases between them. The CDR3 is made up of 17 amino acids. The CDR3 loop is CASSLARAGAGNTEAFF. In nucleotides, the CDR3 is TGTGCCAGCAGCTTAGCCCGAGCCGGGGCAGGGAACACTGAAGCTTTCTTT.

The chain employs TRBV15 and TRBJ2-3; tentative D call: TRBD1 (6 bases). Germline V gene data show CDR1 as LNHNV and CDR2 as YYDKDF (reference sequence). Trimming cost V 1 base and J 6 bases, with 8 bases left between them. The CDR3 has 13 residues. The CDR3 region has the DNA TGTGCCACCAGCAGAGGAGACAGGGATACGCAGTATTTT. It codes for CATSRGDRDTQYF.

This chain connects TRBV30 to TRBJ2-2, with 9 bases lining up with TRBD2. Trimming at V came to 0 bases and at J to 7 bases, leaving 6 bases not matched to a gene. The CDR3 length is 15 residues. Germline CDR1 reads GTSNPN; CDR2 reads SVGIG (reference sequence). Here the CDR3 DNA reads TGTGCCTGGAGTGTCCGGACTAGCGTTAACGGGGAGCTGTTTTTT. Translating it yields CAWSVRTSVNGELFF.

The gene calls are TRBV4-1 and TRBJ1-5; 8 positions match TRBD1. V lost 3 bases, J lost 6 bases, and 10 bases stayed unmatched. This CDR3 spans 16 amino acids. Per germline, CDR1 MGHRA and CDR2 YSYEKL. In DNA form, the CDR3 reads TGCGCCAGCAGCCACCCACTGGACAGGGAGGTTCAGCCCCAGCATTTT. Protein: CASSHPLDREVQPQHF.

The chain combines TRBV5-5 with TRBJ2-2, with D tentatively TRBD2 (6 bases). The CDR3 consists of 15 residues. Germline-derived CDR1 and CDR2 are SGHKS and YYEKEE (reference sequence). With 3 bases removed from V and 5 bases from J, the gap between germline ends came to 14 bases. CDR3 DNA sequence: TGTGCCAGCAGCTGGGCCCACGGGGGAACCGGGGAGCTGTTTTTT. This encodes CASSWAHGGTGELFF.

On this clone itself: One end of the junction is discordant with germline, which a read error may explain. This chain uses TRBV6-1 with TRBJ2-5, with 7 bases lining up with TRBD1. Per the germline V gene, CDR1 is MNHNS and CDR2 is SASEGT. The CDR3 has 16 amino acids. The CDR3 DNA reads TGTGCCAGCAGGGAAGGACTCTTCCACTCAGGGGGGACCCAGTACTTC. It codes for CASREGLFHSGGTQYF.